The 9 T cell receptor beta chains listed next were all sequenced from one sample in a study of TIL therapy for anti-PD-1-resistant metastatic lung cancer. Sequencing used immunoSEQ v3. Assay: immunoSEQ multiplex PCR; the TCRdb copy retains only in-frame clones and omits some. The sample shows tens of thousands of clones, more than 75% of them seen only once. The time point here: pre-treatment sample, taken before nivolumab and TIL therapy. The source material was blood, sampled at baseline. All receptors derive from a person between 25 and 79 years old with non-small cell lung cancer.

The DNA of the CDR3 is TGTGCCAGCAGCGGCAAACCGGGACTACAAAACATTCAGTACTTC. Amino acid sequence: CASSGKPGLQNIQYF. The chain links TRBV5-4 to TRBJ2-4; TRBD2 aligns across 7 bases. Losses at the gene ends were 4 bases for V and 5 bases for J; bases not matched to a gene: 9. Per the germline V gene, CDR1 is SGHNT and CDR2 is YYREEE (reference sequence). The CDR3 loop spans 15 amino acids.

CDR3: CASRDRLNQPQHF. In DNA, the CDR3 is TGTGCCAGCAGGGACAGGCTGAATCAGCCCCAGCATTTT. This chain connects TRBV27 to TRBJ1-5; 7 bases map to TRBD1. CDR1 is MNHEY and CDR2 is SMNVEV in the germline V gene (reference sequence). The CDR3 loop spans 13 amino acids. Trimming took 6 bases from V and 4 from J; bases not matched to a gene: 3.

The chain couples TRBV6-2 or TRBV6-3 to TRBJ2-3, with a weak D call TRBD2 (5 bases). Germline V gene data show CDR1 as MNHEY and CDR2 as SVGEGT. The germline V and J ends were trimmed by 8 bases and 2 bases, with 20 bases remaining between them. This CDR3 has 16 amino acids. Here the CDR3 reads CASRPLRGNHTDTQYF. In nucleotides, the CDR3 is TGTGCCAGCCGCCCCCTACGGGGAAATCACACAGATACGCAGTATTTT.

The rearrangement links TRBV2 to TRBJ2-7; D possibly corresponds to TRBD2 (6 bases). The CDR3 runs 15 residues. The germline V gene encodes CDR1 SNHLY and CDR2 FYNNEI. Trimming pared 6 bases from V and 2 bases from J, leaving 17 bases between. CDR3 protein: CASRRESGPTYEQYF. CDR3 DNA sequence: TGTGCCAGCAGGAGGGAGAGCGGGCCAACCTACGAGCAGTACTTC. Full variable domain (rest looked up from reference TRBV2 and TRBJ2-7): EPEVTQTPSHQVTQMGQEVILRCVPISNHLYFYWYRQILGQKVEFLVSFYNNEISEKSEIFDDQFSVERPDGSNFTLKIRSTKLEDSAMYFCASRRESGPTYEQYFGPGTRLTVT.

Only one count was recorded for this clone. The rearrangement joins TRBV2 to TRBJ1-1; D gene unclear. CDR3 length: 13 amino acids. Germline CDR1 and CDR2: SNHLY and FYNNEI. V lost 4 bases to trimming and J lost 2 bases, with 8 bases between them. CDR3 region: CASSGGYNTEAFF. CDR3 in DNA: TGTGCCAGCAGTGGGGGATATAACACTGAAGCTTTCTTT.

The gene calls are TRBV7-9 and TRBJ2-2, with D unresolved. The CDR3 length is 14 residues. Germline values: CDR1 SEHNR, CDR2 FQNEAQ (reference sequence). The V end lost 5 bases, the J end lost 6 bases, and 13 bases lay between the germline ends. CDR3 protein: CASSQFYSAGELFF. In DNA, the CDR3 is TGTGCCAGCAGCCAATTTTACTCGGCCGGGGAGCTGTTTTTT.

CDR3 nucleotides: TGTGCCAGCAGTGGACAAGCGACCGGGGAGCTGTTTTTT. Translation gives CASSGQATGELFF. This chain uses TRBV6-4 with TRBJ2-2; D gene unclear. V lost 4 bases and J 5 bases, leaving 8 bases between the germline ends. This CDR3 is 13 amino acids long. Per germline, CDR1 MRHNA and CDR2 SNTAGT.

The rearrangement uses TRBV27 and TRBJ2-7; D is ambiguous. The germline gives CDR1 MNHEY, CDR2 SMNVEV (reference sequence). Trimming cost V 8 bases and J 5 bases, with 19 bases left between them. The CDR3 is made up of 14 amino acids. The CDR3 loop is CASALRSNRNEQYF. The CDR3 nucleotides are TGTGCCAGCGCCCTCAGGTCAAATCGGAACGAGCAGTACTTC.

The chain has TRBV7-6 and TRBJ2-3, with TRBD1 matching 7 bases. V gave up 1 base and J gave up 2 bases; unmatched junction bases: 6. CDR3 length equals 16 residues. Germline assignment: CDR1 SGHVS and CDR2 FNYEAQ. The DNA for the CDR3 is TGTGCCAGCAGCTTAGGCGAAGGACAGGCCACAGATACGCAGTATTTT. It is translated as CASSLGEGQATDTQYF.